This T cell receptor (beta chain) was obtained from a study of beta chain features in type 1 diabetes. Regarding the study as a whole: All four CD4+ subsets from Type 1 diabetes patients carried moderately but significantly shorter TCRB CDR3s.

This clone has a handful of counts. The antigen remains undetermined. The isolated RNA, all of it, was reverse transcribed, so expressed TCRB transcripts were what got sequenced. Only in-frame clones appear in the TCRdb table, and some are missing; sequencing was by immunoSEQ multiplex PCR. The table includes about 700,000 clones, about an eighth detected once. CDR1 is SGDLS and CDR2 is YYNGEE in the germline V gene. The V and J ends lost 0 bases and 6 bases respectively, with 9 bases between them. The CDR3 loop spans 14 amino acids. This chain joins TRBV9 and TRBJ2-2; D call uncertain. The sample was naive CD4+ T cells from blood. This clonotype was sampled from a man in his late teens or twenties with type 1 diabetes. CDR3 in DNA: TGTGCCAGCAGCGTAGGTTGGGTGGCCGGGGAGCTGTTTTTT. It is translated as CASSVGWVAGELFF.